The present T cell receptor (beta chain) was sequenced within a study of response to subunit inactivated influenza vaccine (dated by TCRdb to the late 2010s). In terms of the full investigation: The study used deep quantitative T cell receptor repertoire profiling to track responses to a trivalent subunit inactivated influenza vaccine. Study-level results and caveats: According to the authors, only a limited number of new T cells may be recruited by each seasonal influenza vaccination.

Germline trimming amounts to 0 bases on V and 4 bases on J, with 5 as the count of junction bases outside the gene matches. Taken from the germline V gene, the CDR1 and CDR2 loops are SGHTA and FQGNSA. From the cysteine up to the phenylalanine, the CDR3 has a length of 16 residues. The DNA shown is the 48-base CDR3, in frame from base 1. With regard to this clonotype: The target of this receptor is not known. Per-base qualities were not stored, and no clone one base away is much larger.

The method was RT-PCR. Data came from an Illumina HiSeq 2500. The public reads were reanalyzed by TCRdb: fastp trimming at Q25, MiXCR alignment, in-frame beta chains only. All rows with the same CDR3 protein become a single entry with the most common DNA and genes. This sample gives more than 400,000 distinct CDR3 sequences in total; less than 7.5% of them show up just once. The top ten clonotypes cover around 13% of the sample. The chain is assembled from TRBV7-2 and TRBJ2-1; 8 middle bases align to TRBD2. This material consisted of PBMCs from blood, taken 23 months after vaccination. The receptor was derived from a man between 50 and 75 years old who received an inactivated influenza vaccine. Donor details come from another sample of the same person, matched by shared clones. For the CDR3, the sequence is CASSLARAGVYNEQFF. The nucleotide sequence reads TGTGCCAGCAGCTTAGCGAGAGCGGGAGTGTACAATGAGCAGTTCTTC.